Following are 20 T cell receptor beta chains from one sample sequenced in a study of tissue T cells after allogeneic stem cell transplantation. Time point noted: mouse harvest day 7 after allogeneic transplant. Each mouse received 10^7 T-cell-depleted marrow cells plus 10^6 splenic CD5+ T cells by tail vein. Method: immunoSEQ multiplex PCR; TCRdb's copy keeps in-frame clones and lacks some. The profile covers approximately 7,300 clones, with about 50% appearing a single time and 12% taken by the ten largest. Sequencing was performed on lymph node tissue. These receptors originate from a female BALB/c mouse given C57BL/6 T cells with graft-versus-host disease after an allogeneic hematopoietic cell transplant.

As for this clone: Gene names denote mouse genes. The sequence runs out 1 residue before the end of the CDR3; the remainder is reconstructed from the germline J gene. J is TRBJ2-7 and V is TRBV23; the table calls TRBD2, which could not be checked here. The CDR3 is 15 amino acids. Germline V gene lookup returns CDR1 KGHTA and CDR2 FQNQQP. The CDR3 sequence: CSSSQSLGGSYEQYF. The sequenced part of the CDR3 DNA is TGCTCCAGCAGTCAATCGCTGGGGGGGTCCTATGAACAGTAC.

Judged by abundance, this clone is medium-sized. Mouse gene names apply. The read terminates 1 residue ahead of where the CDR3 ends, so the germline J gene completes it. The chain uses TRBV26 and TRBJ2-7, with 7 bases that match TRBD1. CDR1 is KGHPV and CDR2 is FQNQEV in the germline V gene (reference sequence). The CDR3 consists of 12 residues. J lost 5 bases, V lost 3 bases, and 1 base had no gene match. The sequenced CDR3 bases are TGTGCCAGCAGTCTCACAGGGGATGAACAGTAC. It specifies CASSLTGDEQY. The entire CDR3 protein reads CASSLTGDEQYF. The full variable domain, with the rest looked up from reference TRBV26 and TRBJ2-7, is NSKVIQTPRYLVKGQGQKAKMRCIPEKGHPVVFWYQQNKNNEFKFLINFQNQEVLQQIDMTEKRFSAECPSNSPCSLEIQSSEAGDSALYLCASSLTGDEQYFGPGTRLTVL.

This clone occurred a few times. The genes are named according to mouse. The read ends 1 residue before the CDR3 terminus; that terminus is restored from the germline J gene. The rearrangement uses TRBV26 and TRBJ1-1, with D unresolved. Trimming stripped 2 bases from V and 6 bases from J, with 4 bases between. Germline V gene lookup returns CDR1 KGHPV and CDR2 FQNQEV (reference sequence). CDR3 size: 11 residues. The DNA read from the CDR3 is TGTGCCAGCAGTCTGACAGCAGAAGTCTTC. Protein: CASSLTAEVF. The whole CDR3 protein reads CASSLTAEVFF.

On this clone: The germline and genes are mouse ones. The missing CDR3 end, 1 residue past where the read stops, is filled in from the germline J gene. The chain combines TRBV3 with TRBJ2-4; 10 nucleotides match TRBD2. The germline V gene encodes CDR1 SNHLY and CDR2 FYNGKV (reference sequence). Trimming took 1 base from V and 5 from J; bases not matched to a gene: 3. CDR3 length equals 15 residues. CDR3 bases read: TGTGCCAGCAGCTTAGAAAGGACTGGGGGAAACACCTTGTAC. It translates to CASSLERTGGNTLY. The CDR3 as a whole reads CASSLERTGGNTLYF.

A remark on this clone: Genes and germline are mouse. The read ends 1 residue before the CDR3 terminus; that terminus is restored from the germline J gene. This chain links TRBV3 with TRBJ1-6; TRBD1 might be the D (6 bases). TRBJ1-6 is sorted into the ORF group, with uncertain function. Germline CDR1 SNHLY, CDR2 FYNGKV (reference sequence). The CDR3 is made up of 17 amino acids. V was trimmed by 4 bases and J by 3 bases, leaving 16 bases between them. The CDR3 DNA, read in part, is TGTGCCAGCAGCTCGGGACCGGGGGGGCTCTATAATTCGCCCCTCTAC. This encodes CASSSGPGGLYNSPLY. Given in full, the CDR3 is CASSSGPGGLYNSPLYF.

Concerning this clone: Gene names and germline refer to mouse. The read ends 1 residue before the CDR3 terminus; that terminus is restored from the germline J gene. At the DNA level, this CDR3 is encoded by other sequences in the same sample as well. The V call is TRBV26, the J call TRBJ2-1; 9 bases are shared with TRBD1. V shed 2 bases, J shed 6 bases, and the junction held 2 bases outside the gene matches. CDR3 length: 14 amino acids. CDR1 KGHPV and CDR2 FQNQEV come from the germline V gene (reference sequence). The part of the CDR3 DNA that was read is TGTGCCAGCAGTCTGGGGACAGGGTTTGCTGAGCAGTTC. This codes for CASSLGTGFAEQF. The full CDR3 is CASSLGTGFAEQFF.

This clone was recorded a few times. The germline and genes are mouse ones. The CDR3 is cut off 1 residue early in the read; its end comes from the germline J gene. The chain joins TRBV26 to TRBJ2-3, with TRBD2 matching over 12 bases. Unmatched junction bases numbered 4, after V lost 6 bases and J lost 0 bases. This CDR3 comprises 16 residues. Germline V gene sequence: CDR1 KGHPV, CDR2 FQNQEV (reference sequence). This CDR3 reads CASSLGLGGSAETLYF. The sequenced CDR3 bases are TGTGCCAGCAGCCTCGGACTGGGGGGGAGTGCAGAAACGCTGTAT.

Note on this clone: The gene symbols are mouse symbols. The read halts 1 residue ahead of the CDR3 end, with the missing end drawn from the germline J gene. J is TRBJ1-6 and V is TRBV12-2; 8 positions agree with TRBD1. TRBJ1-6 is treated as an ORF (open reading frame) with a function not yet certain. The trim removed 0 bases at V and 0 bases at J, leaving 3 bases unmatched. The CDR3 loop spans 17 amino acids. Germline-derived CDR1 and CDR2 are SGHLS and HYDKME. Incomplete CDR3 DNA: TGTGCCAGCTCTCTCGAGGGACAGGATTCCTATAATTCGCCCCTCTAC. Its translation: CASSLEGQDSYNSPLY. The full CDR3 is CASSLEGQDSYNSPLYF.

Note on this clone: Each gene name is a mouse one. The read finishes 1 residue shy of the CDR3 end, and the germline J gene is used to complete it. V gene TRBV26 combines with J gene TRBJ2-7; D unclear. Germline lookup yields CDR1 KGHPV and CDR2 FQNQEV (reference sequence). CDR3 length: 12 amino acids. Trimming took 2 bases from V and 4 from J, leaving 6 bases between them. The sequenced part of the CDR3 DNA is TGTGCCAGCAGTCTGGGACCGTATGAACAGTAC. The encoded protein is CASSLGPYEQY. The whole CDR3 reads CASSLGPYEQYF.

This clone was observed a few times. Each gene name is a mouse one. The missing CDR3 end, 1 residue past where the read stops, is filled in from the germline J gene. The chain uses TRBV26 and TRBJ2-3, with 8 bases fitting TRBD2. The CDR3 consists of 16 residues. The V segment lost 1 base and the J segment 0 bases; nucleotides outside the gene matches: 3. CDR1 and CDR2 from the germline V gene are KGHPV and FQNQEV (reference sequence). The CDR3 bases that were read are TGTGCCAGCAGTCTGTTGACTGGGGCTAGTGCAGAAACGCTGTAT. This encodes CASSLLTGASAETLY. The CDR3 as a whole reads CASSLLTGASAETLYF.

This clone has only a few counts. Mouse germline and gene names are used. The read ends 1 residue early relative to the CDR3; the germline J gene fills the gap. The chain carries TRBV20 and TRBJ2-3; D perhaps matches TRBD2 (5 bases). V lost 3 bases and J 0 bases, leaving 7 bases between the germline ends. The CDR3 consists of 13 residues. Germline CDR1 GFQATS, CDR2 STVNSAI. The CDR3: CGARWGSAETLYF. The DNA read from the CDR3 is TGTGGTGCTAGATGGGGTAGTGCAGAAACGCTGTAT.

The sample holds a few counts of this clone. Germline and genes here are mouse. The read falls 1 residue short of the CDR3 end, and the missing part is taken from the germline J gene. The chain combines TRBV13-3 with TRBJ1-1, with D tentatively TRBD1 (5 bases). Germline loops: CDR1 NNHDY, CDR2 SYVADS. CDR3 length equals 12 residues. The V end was cut by 2 bases, the J end by 3 bases, with 5 bases between. CDR3 DNA, as far as it was read: TGTGCCAGCAGTGAAGGGGACACAGAAGTCTTC. Protein: CASSEGDTEVF. The whole CDR3 region reads CASSEGDTEVFF.

Turning to this clone: The gene names given are mouse names. With the read ending 1 residue before the CDR3 end, the germline J gene is used to fill in that end. The chain couples TRBV26 to TRBJ2-7, with D perhaps matching TRBD2 (6 bases). Germline V CDR1 and CDR2: KGHPV, FQNQEV (reference sequence). This CDR3 contains 13 residues. V gave up 0 bases and J gave up 3 bases, with 6 bases separating them. CDR3 DNA (partial): TGTGCCAGCAGTCTGTCTGGGGGCTATGAACAGTAC. This sequence encodes CASSLSGGYEQY. The complete CDR3 protein is CASSLSGGYEQYF.

Note on this clone: Mouse germline and gene names are used. The read ends 1 residue shy of where the CDR3 ends; the end is completed using the germline J gene. The chain links TRBV1 to TRBJ1-6, with 8 bases that match TRBD1. Being an ORF, TRBJ1-6 has a function that is uncertain. The CDR3 totals 14 residues. V lost 0 bases to trimming and J lost 10 bases; unmatched junction nucleotides: 2. Germline CDR1 NSQYPW, CDR2 LRSPGD (reference sequence). CDR3 amino acids: CTCSADRGRSPLYF. The covered CDR3 bases are TGCACCTGCAGTGCAGACAGGGGGCGGTCGCCCCTCTAC.

On this clone itself: Gene and germline names: mouse. The read terminates 1 residue ahead of where the CDR3 ends, so the germline J gene completes it. The chain has TRBV16 and TRBJ1-4; no definite D call. Germline V CDR1 and CDR2: SGHSA, FRNQAP. The CDR3 runs 13 residues. Trimming took 0 bases from V and 3 from J, leaving 2 bases between them. The part of the CDR3 DNA that was read is TGTGCAAGCAGCTTAGAGGCCAACGAAAGATTATTT. Protein product: CASSLEANERLF. In full, the CDR3 is CASSLEANERLFF.

This clone occurred once. The listed genes are named as in mouse. The read ends 1 residue early relative to the CDR3; the germline J gene fills the gap. The chain uses TRBV13-3 and TRBJ2-5; 13 bases agree with TRBD2. Germline loops: CDR1 NNHDY, CDR2 SYVADS. There are 14 residues in the CDR3. V dropped 4 bases and J dropped 6; count of bases not matched to a gene: 2. The covered CDR3 bases are TGTGCCAGCAGTCGGGACTGGGGGGGGGACACCCAGTAC. As protein: CASSRDWGGDTQY. The whole CDR3 is CASSRDWGGDTQYF.

Regarding this clone: Gene names refer to mouse genes. The read comes to an end 1 residue before the CDR3 does, leaving the germline J gene to fill in the end. This chain uses TRBV4 with TRBJ2-4; TRBD2 agrees at 11 bases. The germline gives CDR1 LGHDT, CDR2 YNNKQL (reference sequence). This CDR3 is 16 amino acids long. Trimming cost V 5 bases and J 0 bases; bases outside gene matches: 4. The sequenced CDR3 bases are TGTGCCAGCAGCCCGGGACTGGGGGCTAGTCAAAACACCTTGTAC. As protein: CASSPGLGASQNTLY. The CDR3 in full is CASSPGLGASQNTLYF. Based on the CDR3 plus reference TRBV4 and TRBJ2-4, the full variable domain is ETAVFQTPNYHVTQVGNEVSFNCKQTLGHDTMYWYKQDSKKLLKIMFSYNNKQLIVNETVPRRFSPQSSDKAHLNLRIKSVEPEDSAVYLCASSPGLGASQNTLYFGAGTRLSVL.

Turning to this clone: Gene names and germline match the mouse. The read ends 1 residue shy of where the CDR3 ends; the end is completed using the germline J gene. This chain joins TRBV26 and TRBJ2-7, with a possible D match to TRBD2 (5 bases). V was trimmed by 3 bases and J by 2 bases, leaving 8 bases between them. The CDR3 sequence is 13 residues long. CDR1 is KGHPV and CDR2 is FQNQEV in the germline V gene (reference sequence). CDR3 amino acids: CASSLLGPYEQYF. Partial CDR3 DNA: TGTGCCAGCAGTCTTCTGGGCCCCTATGAACAGTAC.

Turning to this clone: The gene names here belong to mouse. The read terminates 1 residue before the CDR3 end, so the remaining end is supplied by the germline J gene. The chain has TRBV20 and TRBJ1-5; 11 bases are shared with TRBD1. The CDR3 runs 13 residues. Unmatched junction bases numbered 3, after V lost 3 bases and J lost 7 bases. Germline V lookup: CDR1 GFQATS, CDR2 STVNSAI. The sequenced CDR3 bases are TGTGGTGCTAGTCCGGGACAGGGGGCAGCTCCGCTT. Translated, it gives CGASPGQGAAPL. The CDR3, in full, reads CGASPGQGAAPLF. Full variable domain (missing parts from reference TRBV20 and TRBJ1-5): GALVYQYPRRTICKSGTSMRMECQAVGFQATSVAWYRQSPQKTFELIALSTVNSAIKYEQNFTQEKFPISHPNLSFSSMTVLNAYLEDRGLYLCGASPGQGAAPLFGEGTRLSVL.

Of note for this clone: Genes here carry mouse names. Sequencing ends 1 residue short of the CDR3 end; the germline J gene provides the rest. Other DNA sequences from this sample encode an identical CDR3 as well. The chain combines TRBV29 with TRBJ2-2; D may correspond to TRBD1 or TRBD2 (7 bases each). CDR1 and CDR2 (germline): MSHET, SYDVDS. The CDR3 has 13 amino acids. The DNA read from the CDR3 is TGTGGGGGCAGGGGGGGGTACACCGGGCAGCTCTAC. This translates into CGGRGGYTGQLY. The whole CDR3 protein reads CGGRGGYTGQLYF.